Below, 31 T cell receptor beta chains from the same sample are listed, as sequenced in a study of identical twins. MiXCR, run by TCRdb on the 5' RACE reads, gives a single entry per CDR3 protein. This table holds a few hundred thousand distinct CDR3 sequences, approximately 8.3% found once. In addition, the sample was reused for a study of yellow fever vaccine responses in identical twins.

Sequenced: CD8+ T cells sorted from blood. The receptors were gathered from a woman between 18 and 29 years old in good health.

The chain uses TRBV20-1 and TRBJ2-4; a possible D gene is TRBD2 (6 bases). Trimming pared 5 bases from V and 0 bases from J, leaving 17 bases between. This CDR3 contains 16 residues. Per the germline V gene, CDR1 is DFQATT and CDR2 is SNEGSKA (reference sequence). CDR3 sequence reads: CSALGGGRLAKNIQYF. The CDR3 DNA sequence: TGCAGTGCTCTGGGGGGAGGTAGACTAGCCAAAAACATTCAGTACTTC.

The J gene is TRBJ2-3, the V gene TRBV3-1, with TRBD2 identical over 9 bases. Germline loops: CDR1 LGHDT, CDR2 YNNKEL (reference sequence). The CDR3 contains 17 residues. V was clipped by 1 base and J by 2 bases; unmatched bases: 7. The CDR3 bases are TGTGCCAGCAGCCAAGTATCCAGCGGGGGGCCCACAGATACGCAGTATTTT. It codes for CASSQVSSGGPTDTQYF.

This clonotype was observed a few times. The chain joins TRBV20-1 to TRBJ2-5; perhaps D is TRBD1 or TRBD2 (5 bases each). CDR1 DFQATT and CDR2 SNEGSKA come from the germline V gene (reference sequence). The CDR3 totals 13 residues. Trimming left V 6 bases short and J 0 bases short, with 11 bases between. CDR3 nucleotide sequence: TGCAGTGCCACTGGGGGATACCAAGAGACCCAGTACTTC. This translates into CSATGGYQETQYF.

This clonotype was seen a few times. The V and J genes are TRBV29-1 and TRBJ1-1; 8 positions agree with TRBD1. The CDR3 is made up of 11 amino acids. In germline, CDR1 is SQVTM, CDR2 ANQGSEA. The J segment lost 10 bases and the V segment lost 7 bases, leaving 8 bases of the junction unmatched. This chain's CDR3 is CSAYRGIAAFF. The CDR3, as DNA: TGCAGCGCATACAGGGGGATTGCAGCTTTCTTT.

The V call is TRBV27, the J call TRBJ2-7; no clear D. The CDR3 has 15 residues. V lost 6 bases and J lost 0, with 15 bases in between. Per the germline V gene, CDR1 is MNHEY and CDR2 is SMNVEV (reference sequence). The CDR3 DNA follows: TGTGCCAGCAGCCTTTATGGTCCCAGCTCCTACGAGCAGTACTTC. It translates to CASSLYGPSSYEQYF.

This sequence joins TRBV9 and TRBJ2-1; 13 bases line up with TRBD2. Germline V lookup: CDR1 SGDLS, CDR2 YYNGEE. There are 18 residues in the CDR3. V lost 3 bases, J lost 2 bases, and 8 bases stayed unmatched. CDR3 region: CASSGAGTSGAAYNEQFF. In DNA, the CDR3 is TGTGCCAGCAGCGGGGCCGGGACTAGCGGGGCCGCCTACAATGAGCAGTTCTTC. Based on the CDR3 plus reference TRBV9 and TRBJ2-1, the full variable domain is DSGVTQTPKHLITATGQRVTLRCSPRSGDLSVYWYQQSLDQGLQFLIQYYNGEERAKGNILERFSAQQFPDLHSELNLSSLELGDSALYFCASSGAGTSGAAYNEQFFGPGTRLTVL.

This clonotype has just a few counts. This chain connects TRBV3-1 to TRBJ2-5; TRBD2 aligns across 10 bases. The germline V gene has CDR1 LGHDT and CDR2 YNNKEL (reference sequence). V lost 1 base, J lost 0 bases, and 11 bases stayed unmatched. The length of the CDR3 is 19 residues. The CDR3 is CASSQGTSGLARYQETQYF. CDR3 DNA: TGTGCCAGCAGCCAAGGGACTAGCGGTCTTGCCCGGTACCAAGAGACCCAGTACTTC.

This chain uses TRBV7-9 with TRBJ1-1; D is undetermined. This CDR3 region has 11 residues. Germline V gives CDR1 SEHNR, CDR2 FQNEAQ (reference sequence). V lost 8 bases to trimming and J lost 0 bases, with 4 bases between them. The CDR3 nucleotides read TGTGCCAGCGAGGTGAACACTGAAGCTTTCTTT. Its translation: CASEVNTEAFF.

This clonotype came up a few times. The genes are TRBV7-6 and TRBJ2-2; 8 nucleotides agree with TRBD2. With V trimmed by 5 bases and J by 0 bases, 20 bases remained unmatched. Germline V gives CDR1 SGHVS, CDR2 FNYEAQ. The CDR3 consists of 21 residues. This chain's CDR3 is CASSRDRSGGSFSANTGELFF. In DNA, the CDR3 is TGTGCCAGCAGCCGTGATCGGAGCGGGGGATCGTTTTCTGCGAACACCGGGGAGCTGTTTTTT.

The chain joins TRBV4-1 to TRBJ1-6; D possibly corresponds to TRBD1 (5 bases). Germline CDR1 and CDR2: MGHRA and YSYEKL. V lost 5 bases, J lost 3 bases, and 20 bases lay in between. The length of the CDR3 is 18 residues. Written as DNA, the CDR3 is TGCGCCAGCAGCAAAGTGCCCACCCAGGGTGACTATAATTCACCCCTCCACTTT. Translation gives CASSKVPTQGDYNSPLHF.

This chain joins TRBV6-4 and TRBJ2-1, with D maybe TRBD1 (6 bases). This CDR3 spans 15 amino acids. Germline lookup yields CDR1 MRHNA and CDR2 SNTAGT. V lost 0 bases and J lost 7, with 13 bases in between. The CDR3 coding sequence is TGTGCCAGCAGTGACTCAGCAGGGGTTGGTAATGAGCAGTTCTTC. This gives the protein CASSDSAGVGNEQFF.

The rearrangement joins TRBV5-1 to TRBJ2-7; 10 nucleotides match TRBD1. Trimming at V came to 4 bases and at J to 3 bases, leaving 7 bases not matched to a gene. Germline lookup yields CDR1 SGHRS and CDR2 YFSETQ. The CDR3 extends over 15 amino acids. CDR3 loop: CASSTPDRGYYEQYF. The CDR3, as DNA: TGCGCCAGCAGCACCCCGGACAGGGGGTACTACGAGCAGTACTTC.

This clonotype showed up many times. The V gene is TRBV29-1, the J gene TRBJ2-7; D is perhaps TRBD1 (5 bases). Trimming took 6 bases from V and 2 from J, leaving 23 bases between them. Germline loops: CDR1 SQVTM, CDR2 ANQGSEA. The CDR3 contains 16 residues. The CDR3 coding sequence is TGCAGCGTCCCCTTACCCGACAGCACCCCACCCTACGAGCAGTACTTC. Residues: CSVPLPDSTPPYEQYF.

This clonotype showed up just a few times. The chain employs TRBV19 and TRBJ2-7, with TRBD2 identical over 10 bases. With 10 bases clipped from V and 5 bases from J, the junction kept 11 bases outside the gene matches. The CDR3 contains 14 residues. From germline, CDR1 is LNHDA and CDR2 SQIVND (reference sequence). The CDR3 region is CATAEAGGPDEQYF. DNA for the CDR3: TGTGCCACCGCTGAAGCGGGAGGGCCAGACGAGCAGTACTTC.

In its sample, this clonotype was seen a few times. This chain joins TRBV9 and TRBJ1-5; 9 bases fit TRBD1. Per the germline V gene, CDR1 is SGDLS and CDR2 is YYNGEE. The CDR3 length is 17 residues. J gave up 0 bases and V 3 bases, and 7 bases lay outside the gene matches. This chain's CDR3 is CASSAGTGLYSNQPQHF. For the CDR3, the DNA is TGTGCCAGCAGCGCCGGGACAGGGCTTTATAGCAATCAGCCCCAGCATTTT.

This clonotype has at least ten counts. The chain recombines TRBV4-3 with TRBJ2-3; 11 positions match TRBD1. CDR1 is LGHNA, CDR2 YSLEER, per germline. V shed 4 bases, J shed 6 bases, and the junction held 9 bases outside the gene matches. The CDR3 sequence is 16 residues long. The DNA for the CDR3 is TGCGCCAGCAGCCCCTCCGGACAGGGGGCTTGGGATACGCAGTATTTT. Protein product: CASSPSGQGAWDTQYF.

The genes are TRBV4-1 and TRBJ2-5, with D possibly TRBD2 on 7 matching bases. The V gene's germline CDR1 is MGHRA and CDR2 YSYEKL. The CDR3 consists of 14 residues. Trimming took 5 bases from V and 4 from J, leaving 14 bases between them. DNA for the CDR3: TGCGCCAGCAGCACTGGGGGGGCTCGAGAGACCCAGTACTTC. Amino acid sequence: CASSTGGARETQYF.

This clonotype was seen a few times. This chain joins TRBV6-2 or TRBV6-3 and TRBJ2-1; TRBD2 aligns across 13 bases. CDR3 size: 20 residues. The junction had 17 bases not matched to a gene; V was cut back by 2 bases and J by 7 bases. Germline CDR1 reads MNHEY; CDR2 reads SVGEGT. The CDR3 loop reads CASSYPPTRLAGGPGNEQFF. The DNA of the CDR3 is TGTGCCAGCAGTTACCCTCCTACAAGACTAGCGGGGGGCCCTGGGAATGAGCAGTTCTTC.

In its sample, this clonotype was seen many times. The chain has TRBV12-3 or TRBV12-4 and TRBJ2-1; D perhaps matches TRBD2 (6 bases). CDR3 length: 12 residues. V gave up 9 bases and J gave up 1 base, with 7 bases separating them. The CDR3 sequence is CARAGSYNEQFF. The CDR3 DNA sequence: TGTGCCAGGGCGGGGTCCTACAATGAGCAGTTCTTC.

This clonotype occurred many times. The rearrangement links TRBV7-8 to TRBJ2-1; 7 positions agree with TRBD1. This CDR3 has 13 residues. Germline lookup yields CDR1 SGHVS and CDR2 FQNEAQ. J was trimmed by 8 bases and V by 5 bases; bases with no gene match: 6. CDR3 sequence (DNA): TGTGCCAGCAGCCCAGACAGGGTTGATGAGCAGTTCTTC. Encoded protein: CASSPDRVDEQFF.

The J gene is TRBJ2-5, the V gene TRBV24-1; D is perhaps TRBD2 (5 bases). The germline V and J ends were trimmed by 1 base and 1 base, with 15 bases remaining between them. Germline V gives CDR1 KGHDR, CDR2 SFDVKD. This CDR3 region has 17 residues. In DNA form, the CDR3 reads TGTGCCACCAGTGATTTCCTGTCTCTAGCAGCCCAAGAGACCCAGTACTTC. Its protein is CATSDFLSLAAQETQYF.

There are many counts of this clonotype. CDR3 sequence: CSARGGTGELFF. The CDR3 bases are TGCAGTGCTAGAGGGGGCACCGGGGAGCTGTTTTTT. V and J are TRBV20-1 and TRBJ2-2, with D uncertain. V gave up 1 base and J gave up 4 bases, with 4 bases separating them. This CDR3 contains 12 residues. CDR1 DFQATT and CDR2 SNEGSKA come from the germline V gene (reference sequence).

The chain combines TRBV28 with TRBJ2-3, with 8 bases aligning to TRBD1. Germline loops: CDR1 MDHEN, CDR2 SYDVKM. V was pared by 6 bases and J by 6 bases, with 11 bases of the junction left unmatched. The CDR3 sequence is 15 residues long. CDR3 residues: CASSPRDRIGDTQYF. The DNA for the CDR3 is TGTGCCAGCAGCCCCCGGGACAGGATAGGGGATACGCAGTATTTT.

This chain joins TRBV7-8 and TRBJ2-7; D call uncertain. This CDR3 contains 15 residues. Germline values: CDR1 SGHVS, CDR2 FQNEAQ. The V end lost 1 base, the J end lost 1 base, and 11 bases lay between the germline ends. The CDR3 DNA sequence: TGTGCCAGCAGCTTAGGGCGGTCCCCTTCCTACGAGCAGTACTTC. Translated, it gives CASSLGRSPSYEQYF.

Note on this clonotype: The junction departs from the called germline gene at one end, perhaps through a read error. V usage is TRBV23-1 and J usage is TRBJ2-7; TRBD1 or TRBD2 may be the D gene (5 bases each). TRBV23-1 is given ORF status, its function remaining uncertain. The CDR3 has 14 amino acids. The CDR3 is CASSQSLGAEGTIF. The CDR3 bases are TGCGCCAGCAGTCAATCGCTAGGGGCAGAGGGAACTATCTTC.

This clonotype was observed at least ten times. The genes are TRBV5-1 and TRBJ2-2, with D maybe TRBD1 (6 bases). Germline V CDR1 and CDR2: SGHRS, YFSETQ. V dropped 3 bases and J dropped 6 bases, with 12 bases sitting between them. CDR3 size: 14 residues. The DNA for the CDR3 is TGCGCCAGCAGCTACGGCGAGGGGGCCGGGGAGCTGTTTTTT. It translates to CASSYGEGAGELFF. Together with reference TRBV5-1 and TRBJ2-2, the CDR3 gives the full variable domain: KAGVTQTPRYLIKTRGQQVTLSCSPISGHRSVSWYQQTPGQGLQFLFEYFSETQRNKGNFPGRFSGRQFSNSRSEMNVSTLELGDSALYLCASSYGEGAGELFFGEGSRLTVL.

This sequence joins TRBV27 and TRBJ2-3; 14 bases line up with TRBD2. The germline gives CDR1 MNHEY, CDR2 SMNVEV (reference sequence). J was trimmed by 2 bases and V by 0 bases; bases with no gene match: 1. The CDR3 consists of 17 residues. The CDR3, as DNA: TGTGCCAGCAGTTTATCGGGACTAGCGGGGGACACAGATACGCAGTATTTT. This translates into CASSLSGLAGDTDTQYF.

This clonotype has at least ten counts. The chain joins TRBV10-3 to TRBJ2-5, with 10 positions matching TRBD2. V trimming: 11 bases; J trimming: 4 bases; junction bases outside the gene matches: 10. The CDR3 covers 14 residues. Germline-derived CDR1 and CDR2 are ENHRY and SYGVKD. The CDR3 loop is CALGSGGPGETQYF. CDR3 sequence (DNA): TGTGCCCTCGGTAGCGGGGGGCCGGGAGAGACCCAGTACTTC.

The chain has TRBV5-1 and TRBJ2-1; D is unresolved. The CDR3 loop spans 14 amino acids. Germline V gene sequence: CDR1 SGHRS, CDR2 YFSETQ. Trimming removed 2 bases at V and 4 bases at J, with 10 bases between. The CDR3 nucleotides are TGCGCCAGCAGCTTTTCCCCAGTATACAATGAGCAGTTCTTC. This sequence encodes CASSFSPVYNEQFF. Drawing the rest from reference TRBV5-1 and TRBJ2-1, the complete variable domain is KAGVTQTPRYLIKTRGQQVTLSCSPISGHRSVSWYQQTPGQGLQFLFEYFSETQRNKGNFPGRFSGRQFSNSRSEMNVSTLELGDSALYLCASSFSPVYNEQFFGPGTRLTVL.

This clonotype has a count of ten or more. CDR3 residues: CASRHQGLIQETQYF. The CDR3 DNA reads as TGCGCCAGCAGGCACCAGGGGCTAATCCAAGAGACCCAGTACTTC. The chain recombines TRBV4-1 with TRBJ2-5; tentatively, D is TRBD1 (6 bases). Germline V lookup: CDR1 MGHRA, CDR2 YSYEKL. V lost 6 bases, J lost 1 base, and 15 bases lay in between. The CDR3 spans 15 residues.

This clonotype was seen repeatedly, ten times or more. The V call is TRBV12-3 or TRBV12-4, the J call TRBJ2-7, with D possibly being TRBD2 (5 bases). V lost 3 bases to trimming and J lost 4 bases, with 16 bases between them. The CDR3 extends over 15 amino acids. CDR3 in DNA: TGTGCCAGCAGTTTTTATGTCGGTGAGGGATACGAGCAGTACTTC. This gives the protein CASSFYVGEGYEQYF.